This T cell receptor beta chain was recorded in a study of T-cell memory formation after mild COVID-19. Looking at the study overall: Each donor largely had its own TCR clusters. Study-wide results and limits: Chiefly within CM and EM were the contracting CD4+ clones; CD8+ ones were within EMRA.

The CDR3 is 15 residues long. Trimming removed 2 bases from V and 1 base from J, with 8 bases in between. Looked up from germline, CDR1 is LGHDT and CDR2 is YNNKEL (reference sequence). A single record per CDR3 protein comes from TCRdb applying MiXCR to the 5' RACE reads. The sample consists of some 64,000 distinct CDR3 sequences, about 9.4% of them appearing once. In the case of this clonotype: Its antigen is undetermined.

The chain links TRBV3-1 to TRBJ2-2; D is possibly TRBD2 (6 bases). This clonotype was sampled from a man between 18 and 29 years old who had mild COVID-19 (a few samples of this study predate the infection). Cell type and time point are not known. The sequenced material came from PBMCs or a T cell subset sorted from them (not recorded which). CDR3 loop: CASSQNGGNTGELFF. As DNA, the CDR3 is TGTGCCAGCAGCCAAAACGGGGGGAACACCGGGGAGCTGTTTTTT.